The entry that follows covers one T cell receptor (beta chain) sequence. The sample comes from a study of blood T cell repertoires in COVID-19. Study in general: PBMCs, B-cell-depleted T cells, or T cells were the source of the cDNA or gDNA that made up the material.

The assay was immunoSEQ multiplex PCR, and TCRdb's table has in-frame clones only and misses some. Of around 100,000 clones listed, 87% are singletons. In germline, CDR1 is MNHNY, CDR2 SVGAGI (reference sequence). This CDR3 spans 13 amino acids. Trimming cost V 7 bases and J 4 bases; bases outside gene matches: 3. The material sequenced was peripheral blood. The receptor comes from a woman aged 50 to 65 with COVID-19, enrolled during active disease. This rearrangement joins TRBV6-6 to TRBJ2-1; TRBD2 matches at 8 bases. CDR3 coding DNA: TGTGCCAGCACGCGGGGGGATTACAATGAGCAGTTCTTC. Amino acid sequence: CASTRGDYNEQFF.